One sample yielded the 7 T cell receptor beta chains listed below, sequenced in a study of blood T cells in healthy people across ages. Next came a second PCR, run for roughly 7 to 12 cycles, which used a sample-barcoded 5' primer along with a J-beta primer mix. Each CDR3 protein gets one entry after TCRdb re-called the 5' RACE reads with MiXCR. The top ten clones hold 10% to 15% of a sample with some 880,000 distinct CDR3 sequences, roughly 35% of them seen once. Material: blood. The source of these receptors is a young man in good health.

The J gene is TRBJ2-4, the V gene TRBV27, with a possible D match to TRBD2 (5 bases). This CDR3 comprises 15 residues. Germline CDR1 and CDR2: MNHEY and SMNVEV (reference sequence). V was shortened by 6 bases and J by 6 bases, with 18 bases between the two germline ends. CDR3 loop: CASREEPGSGNIQYF. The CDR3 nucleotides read TGTGCCAGCAGGGAGGAGCCGGGGTCCGGAAACATTCAGTACTTC.

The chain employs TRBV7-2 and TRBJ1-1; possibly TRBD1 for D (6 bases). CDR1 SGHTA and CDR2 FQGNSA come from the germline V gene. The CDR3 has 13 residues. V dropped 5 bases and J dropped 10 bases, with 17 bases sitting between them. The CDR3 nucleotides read TGTGCCAGCAGCCAGGACAGTGTGAAGCGAGCTTTCTTT. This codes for CASSQDSVKRAFF.

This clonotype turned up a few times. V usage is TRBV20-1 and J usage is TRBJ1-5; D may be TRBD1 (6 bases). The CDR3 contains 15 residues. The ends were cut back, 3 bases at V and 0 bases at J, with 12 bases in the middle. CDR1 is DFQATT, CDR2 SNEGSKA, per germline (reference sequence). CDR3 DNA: TGCAGTGCTAGGGGGGGGGCGAATAGCAATCAGCCCCAGCATTTT. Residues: CSARGGANSNQPQHF.

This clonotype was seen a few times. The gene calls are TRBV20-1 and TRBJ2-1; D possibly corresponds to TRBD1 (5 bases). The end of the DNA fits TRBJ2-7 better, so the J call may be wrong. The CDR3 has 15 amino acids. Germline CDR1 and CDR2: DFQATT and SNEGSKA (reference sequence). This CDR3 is CSVRRGPSNYNEQYF. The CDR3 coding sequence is TGCAGTGTTCGAAGGGGTCCATCCAACTACAATGAGCAGTACTTC.

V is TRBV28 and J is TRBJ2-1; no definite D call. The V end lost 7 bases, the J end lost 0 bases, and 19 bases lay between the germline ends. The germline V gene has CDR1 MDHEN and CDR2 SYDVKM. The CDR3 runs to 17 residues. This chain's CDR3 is CASTPLLAPSSYNEQFF. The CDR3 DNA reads TGTGCCAGCACCCCCTTGTTAGCTCCCTCCTCCTACAATGAGCAGTTCTTC. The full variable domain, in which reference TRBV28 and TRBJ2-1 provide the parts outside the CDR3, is DVKVTQSSRYLVKRTGEKVFLECVQDMDHENMFWYRQDPGLGLRLIYFSYDVKMKEKGDIPEGYSVSREKKERFSLILESASTNQTSMYLCASTPLLAPSSYNEQFFGPGTRLTVL.

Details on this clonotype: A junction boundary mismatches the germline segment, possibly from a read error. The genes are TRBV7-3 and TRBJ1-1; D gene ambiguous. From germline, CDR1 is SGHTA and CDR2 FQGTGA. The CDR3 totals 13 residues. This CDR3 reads CAGSPNRRPEAFF. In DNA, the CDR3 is TGTGCCGGCAGCCCTAACCGACGGCCTGAAGCTTTCTTT.

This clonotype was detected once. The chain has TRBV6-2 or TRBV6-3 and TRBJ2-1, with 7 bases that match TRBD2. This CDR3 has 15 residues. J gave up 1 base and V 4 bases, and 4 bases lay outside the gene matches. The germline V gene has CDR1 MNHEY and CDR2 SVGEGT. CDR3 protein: CASSWGGGSYNEQFF. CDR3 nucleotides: TGTGCCAGCAGTTGGGGCGGGGGATCCTACAATGAGCAGTTCTTC.